Detailed here is one T cell receptor (beta chain). The CDR3 extends over 12 amino acids. Per germline, CDR1 PRHDT and CDR2 FYEKMQ (reference sequence). V lost 5 bases, J lost 8 bases, and 12 bases lay in between. The source of the sample is a study of patients and donors after allogeneic stem cell transplantation. Each CDR3 protein is one row after TCRdb ran MiXCR on the RT-PCR reads. This table holds over 150,000 distinct CDR3 sequences, around two fifths found once. Sequencing input: blood, either unsorted or a sorted T cell fraction (not recorded which). The chain employs TRBV13 and TRBJ1-2; no clear D. This TCR derives from a human donor who was either an allogeneic HSCT recipient or a stem cell or donor lymphocyte infusion donor (not recorded which). It is not recorded whose cells these are; they may come from a transplant donor. This chain's CDR3 is CASSPGPRGYTF. In DNA, the CDR3 is TGTGCCAGCAGCCCCGGGCCAAGGGGCTACACCTTC. The full variable domain, with the rest looked up from reference TRBV13 and TRBJ1-2, is AAGVIQSPRHLIKEKRETATLKCYPIPRHDTVYWYQQGPGQDPQFLISFYEKMQSDKGSIPDRFSAQQFSDYHSELNMSSLELGDSALYFCASSPGPRGYTFGSGTRLTVV.